This T cell receptor beta chain was profiled in a study of T cells expressing NK-cell markers. Study-wide background: Researchers got TCR beta repertoires out of sorted CD3+CD56+NKG2C+, CD3+CD56+NKG2C- and CD3+CD56-NKG2C+ T cells.

Germline V gene sequence: CDR1 MNHEY, CDR2 SVGAGI. CDR3 length equals 14 residues. TCRdb reprocessed the 5' RACE reads and stores each CDR3 protein as one record, lacking DNA. Its table lists about 120,000 distinct CDR3 sequences. Sequenced: blood T cells: a sorted CD56 or NKG2C T cell subset, CD4+ or CD8+ T cells, or bulk PBMC T cells (not recorded which). The rearrangement links TRBV6-5 to TRBJ2-5; the TCRdb call, TRBD1, lacks DNA for checking. This receptor was obtained from a woman between 18 and 75 years old in good health. CDR3 loop: CASSFFGGQETQYF.